This T cell receptor beta chain was sequenced during a study of blood T cell repertoires in COVID-19. For the study at large: The United States, Italy and Spain were the sources of the acute and convalescent COVID-19 samples. PBMCs, B-cell-depleted T cells, or T cells provided the cDNA or gDNA that made up the material.

Per the study methods: From reference gene primer amplification, estimates of nucleated cell counts were derived. Produced via immunoSEQ multiplex PCR; TCRdb's table is partial and in-frame only. The V and J calls and clone size were taken over from that table, and D and trimming were inferred from the DNA. This sample has approximately 300,000 clones, with roughly 84% found just once. J gave up 9 bases and V 6 bases, and 8 bases lay outside the gene matches. Germline assignment: CDR1 SNHLY and CDR2 FYNNEI. The CDR3 covers 13 residues. The chain recombines TRBV2 with TRBJ1-2; 9 positions agree with TRBD1. The sequenced sample was peripheral blood. This receptor was obtained from a man aged 50 to 59 with active or convalescent COVID-19. The CDR3 nucleotides read TGTGCCAGCAGGGGACAGGGAAAGAGGAGCTACACCTTC. Its translation: CASRGQGKRSYTF.